Below, 19 T cell receptor beta chains from the same sample are listed, as sequenced in a study of T-cell memory formation after mild COVID-19. Each CDR3 protein gets one entry after TCRdb re-called the 5' RACE reads with MiXCR. There are approximately 300,000 distinct CDR3 sequences in the sample; approximately 19% occur only once, and about 21% lies in the top ten. The specimen sequenced was PBMCs or a T cell subset sorted from them (not recorded which). These receptors were taken from a man younger than 30 who had mild COVID-19 (a few samples of this study predate the infection). Cell type and time point are not known.

In this sample, this clonotype turned up a few times. This rearrangement joins TRBV6-5 to TRBJ1-2, with D unresolved. Trimming took 0 bases from V and 4 from J, leaving 12 bases between them. This CDR3 spans 15 amino acids. Germline lookup yields CDR1 MNHEY and CDR2 SVGAGI. The CDR3 sequence: CASSYSSQQTYGYTF. CDR3 sequence (DNA): TGTGCCAGCAGTTACTCGAGCCAGCAAACCTATGGCTACACCTTC.

This sequence joins TRBV10-1 and TRBJ2-5, with 9 bases that match TRBD1. Germline CDR1 WNHNN, CDR2 SYGVQD (reference sequence). V was pared by 0 bases and J by 5 bases, with 1 base of the junction left unmatched. The CDR3 contains 14 residues. The chain's CDR3 is CASSESTGGETQYF. In nucleotides, the CDR3 is TGCGCCAGCAGTGAGTCGACAGGGGGTGAGACCCAGTACTTC.

This clonotype was recorded a few times. The V call is TRBV20-1, the J call TRBJ1-5; weak D call: TRBD1 (5 bases). CDR1 and CDR2 (germline): DFQATT, SNEGSKA (reference sequence). This CDR3 spans 16 amino acids. Trimming left V 0 bases short and J 7 bases short, with 19 bases between. CDR3 region: CSARDRGETVGQPQHF. CDR3 nucleotide sequence: TGCAGTGCTAGAGACCGGGGGGAAACCGTTGGGCAGCCCCAGCATTTT.

The rearrangement links TRBV18 to TRBJ1-1; a possible D gene is TRBD1 (6 bases). The V and J ends lost 3 bases and 4 bases respectively, with 15 bases between them. Germline V gene sequence: CDR1 KGHSH, CDR2 LQKENI. The CDR3 covers 15 residues. The CDR3 here is CASSPNLNRATEAFF. CDR3 nucleotide sequence: TGTGCCAGCTCACCCAACCTTAACAGGGCCACTGAAGCTTTCTTT.

This clonotype was seen more than once but under ten times. The J gene is TRBJ2-3, the V gene TRBV7-6; D is perhaps TRBD2 (5 bases). The V and J ends lost 1 base and 1 base respectively, with 9 bases between them. The CDR3 sequence is 15 residues long. The germline V gene encodes CDR1 SGHVS and CDR2 FNYEAQ. Written as DNA, the CDR3 is TGTGCCAGCAGCTTAGAAGCGGTAGGCACAGATACGCAGTATTTT. It yields the protein CASSLEAVGTDTQYF.

This chain links TRBV6-5 with TRBJ1-5; no clear D. V shed 2 bases and J shed 9 bases, with 14 bases lying between them. This CDR3 contains 14 residues. Germline values: CDR1 MNHEY, CDR2 SVGAGI. The CDR3 nucleotides are TGTGCCAGCAGTTACGGAGTGGGAGAAGGGCCCCAGCATTTT. This sequence encodes CASSYGVGEGPQHF.

This clonotype came up a few times. The chain is built from TRBV20-1 and TRBJ1-4, with D possibly matching TRBD1 (5 bases). Per germline, CDR1 DFQATT and CDR2 SNEGSKA (reference sequence). V lost 6 bases and J 2 bases, leaving 10 bases between the germline ends. The CDR3 is 13 amino acids. The CDR3 loop is CSAGDVTNEKLFF. CDR3 sequence (DNA): TGCAGTGCAGGGGACGTCACTAATGAAAAACTGTTTTTT.

The chain couples TRBV6-5 to TRBJ2-3; 12 nucleotides align to TRBD2. Germline-derived CDR1 and CDR2 are MNHEY and SVGAGI. The CDR3 covers 16 residues. Trimming took 2 bases from V and 4 from J; bases not matched to a gene: 4. CDR3 sequence reads: CASSYAASGGADTQYF. CDR3 coding DNA: TGTGCCAGCAGTTACGCCGCTAGCGGGGGGGCAGATACGCAGTATTTT.

The chain carries TRBV12-3 or TRBV12-4 and TRBJ1-5; D is perhaps TRBD1 (5 bases). The CDR3 length is 12 residues. V lost 6 bases and J lost 7, with 10 bases in between. This CDR3 reads CASRNGGQPQHF. In DNA form, the CDR3 reads TGTGCCAGCAGGAACGGGGGACAGCCCCAGCATTTT.

This chain links TRBV6-5 with TRBJ2-5; TRBD1 matches at 7 bases. V was clipped by 10 bases and J by 5 bases; unmatched bases: 10. CDR3 length: 13 amino acids. Germline V gene data show CDR1 as MNHEY and CDR2 as SVGAGI. DNA of the CDR3: TGTGCCACCCGACAGGGCCAGGGCGAGACCCAGTACTTC. Translating it yields CATRQGQGETQYF.

Only a few counts were recorded for this clonotype. The V and J genes are TRBV12-3 or TRBV12-4 and TRBJ2-1; D is possibly TRBD1 or TRBD2 (5 bases each). The CDR3 has 15 residues. V gave up 1 base and J gave up 9 bases, with 16 bases separating them. CDR3 sequence reads: CASSLDRAGGGEQFF. CDR3 bases: TGTGCCAGCAGTTTAGACCGTGCAGGTGGGGGTGAGCAGTTCTTC.

This clonotype turned up a few times. The chain links TRBV3-1 to TRBJ2-5, with unresolved D. Trimming took 8 bases from V and 4 from J, leaving 17 bases between them. The CDR3 consists of 14 residues. The germline V gene encodes CDR1 LGHDT and CDR2 YNNKEL (reference sequence). The CDR3 region is CASGTATPPETQYF. The CDR3 coding sequence is TGTGCCAGCGGTACGGCTACACCCCCAGAGACCCAGTACTTC.

The chain has TRBV6-4 and TRBJ2-2, with a possible D match to TRBD2 (5 bases). Germline CDR1 reads MRHNA; CDR2 reads SNTAGT. The CDR3 is made up of 12 amino acids. V lost 6 bases, J lost 6 bases, and 8 bases lay in between. Written as DNA, the CDR3 is TGTGCCAGCAGCCAGCGGTCCGGGGAGCTGTTTTTT. Its translation is CASSQRSGELFF.

This chain links TRBV7-2 with TRBJ2-3; 12 nucleotides align to TRBD2. CDR1 SGHTA and CDR2 FQGNSA come from the germline V gene. This CDR3 comprises 19 residues. V dropped 4 bases and J dropped 3; count of bases not matched to a gene: 14. In DNA form, the CDR3 reads TGTGCCAGCAGCTCCTACCCGCGACTAGCGGGGGAAGGTACAGATACGCAGTATTTT. As protein: CASSSYPRLAGEGTDTQYF.

This clonotype was counted between two and nine times. The rearrangement joins TRBV9 to TRBJ2-5; D may correspond to TRBD1 or TRBD2 (6 bases each). This CDR3 spans 17 amino acids. Germline V gene lookup returns CDR1 SGDLS and CDR2 YYNGEE. The V end lost 7 bases, the J end lost 1 base, and 23 bases lay between the germline ends. The CDR3 is CASALGGGTLGQETQYF. Written as DNA, the CDR3 is TGTGCCAGCGCCCTAGGAGGGGGTACATTGGGCCAAGAGACCCAGTACTTC.

This clonotype came up a few times. The chain joins TRBV7-9 to TRBJ1-2; D remains ambiguous. V was clipped by 6 bases and J by 7 bases, with 18 bases between them. Germline V CDR1 and CDR2: SEHNR, FQNEAQ (reference sequence). The CDR3 spans 14 residues. The CDR3 bases are TGTGCCAGCAGGCCCCCAAATTCAGCCACTGGCTACACCTTC. Protein product: CASRPPNSATGYTF.

This clonotype showed up just a few times. The V gene is TRBV7-8, the J gene TRBJ2-5; no firm D call. Germline CDR1 is SGHVS and CDR2 is FQNEAQ. With 5 bases removed from V and 2 bases from J, the gap between germline ends came to 6 bases. CDR3 length: 12 residues. CDR3 sequence: CASSAEQETQYF. CDR3 bases: TGTGCCAGCAGCGCAGAGCAAGAGACCCAGTACTTC.

In nucleotides, the CDR3 is TGTGCCATCAGTGAGGACAGGGATCAGCCCCAGCATTTT. It is translated as CAISEDRDQPQHF. The rearrangement uses TRBV10-3 and TRBJ1-5; TRBD1 agrees at 7 bases. Trimming removed 2 bases from V and 5 bases from J; junction bases left unmatched: 0. The CDR3 runs 13 residues. CDR1 and CDR2 (germline): ENHRY, SYGVKD.

This clonotype has just a few counts. The V and J genes are TRBV25-1 and TRBJ2-7; D tentatively reads TRBD1 or TRBD2 (5 bases each). The V end lost 3 bases, the J end lost 3 bases, and 6 bases lay between the germline ends. CDR3 length: 12 amino acids. Germline CDR1 is MGHDK and CDR2 is SYGVNS. The CDR3 region is CASSDGGYEQYV. The DNA of the CDR3 is TGTGCCAGCAGTGATGGGGGCTACGAGCAGTACGTC.